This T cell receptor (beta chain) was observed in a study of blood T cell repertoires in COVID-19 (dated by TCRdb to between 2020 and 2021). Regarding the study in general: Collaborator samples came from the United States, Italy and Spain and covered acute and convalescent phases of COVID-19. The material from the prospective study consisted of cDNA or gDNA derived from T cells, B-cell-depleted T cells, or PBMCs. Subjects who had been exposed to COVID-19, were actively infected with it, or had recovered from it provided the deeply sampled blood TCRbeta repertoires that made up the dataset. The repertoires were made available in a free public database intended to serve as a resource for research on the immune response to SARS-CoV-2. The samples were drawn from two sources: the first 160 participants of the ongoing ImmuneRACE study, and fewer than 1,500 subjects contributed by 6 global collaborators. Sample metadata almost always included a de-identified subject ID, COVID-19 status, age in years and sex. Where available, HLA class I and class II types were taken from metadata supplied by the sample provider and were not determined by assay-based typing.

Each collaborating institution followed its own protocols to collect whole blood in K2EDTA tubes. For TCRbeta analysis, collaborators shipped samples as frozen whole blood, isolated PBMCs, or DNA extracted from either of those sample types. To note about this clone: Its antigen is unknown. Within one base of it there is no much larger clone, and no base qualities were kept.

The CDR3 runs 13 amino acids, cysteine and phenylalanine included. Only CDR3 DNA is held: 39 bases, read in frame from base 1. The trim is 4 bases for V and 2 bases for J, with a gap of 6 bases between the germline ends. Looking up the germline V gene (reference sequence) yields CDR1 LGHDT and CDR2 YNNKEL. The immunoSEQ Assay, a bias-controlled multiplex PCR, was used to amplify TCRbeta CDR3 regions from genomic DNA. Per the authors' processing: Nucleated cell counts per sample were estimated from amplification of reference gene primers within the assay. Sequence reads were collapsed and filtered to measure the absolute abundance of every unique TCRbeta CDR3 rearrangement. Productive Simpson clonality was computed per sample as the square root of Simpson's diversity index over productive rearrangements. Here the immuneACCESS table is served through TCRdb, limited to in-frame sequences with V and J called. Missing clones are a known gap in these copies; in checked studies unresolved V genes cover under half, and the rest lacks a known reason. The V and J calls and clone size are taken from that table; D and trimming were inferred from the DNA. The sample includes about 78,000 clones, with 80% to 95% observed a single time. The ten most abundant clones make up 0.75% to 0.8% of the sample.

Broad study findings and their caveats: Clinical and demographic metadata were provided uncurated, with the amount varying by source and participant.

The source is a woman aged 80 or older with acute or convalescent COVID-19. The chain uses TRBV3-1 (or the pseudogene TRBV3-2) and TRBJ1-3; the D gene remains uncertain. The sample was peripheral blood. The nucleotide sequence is TGTGCCAGCAGCCCCTACCCTGGAAACACCATATATTTT. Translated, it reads CASSPYPGNTIYF.